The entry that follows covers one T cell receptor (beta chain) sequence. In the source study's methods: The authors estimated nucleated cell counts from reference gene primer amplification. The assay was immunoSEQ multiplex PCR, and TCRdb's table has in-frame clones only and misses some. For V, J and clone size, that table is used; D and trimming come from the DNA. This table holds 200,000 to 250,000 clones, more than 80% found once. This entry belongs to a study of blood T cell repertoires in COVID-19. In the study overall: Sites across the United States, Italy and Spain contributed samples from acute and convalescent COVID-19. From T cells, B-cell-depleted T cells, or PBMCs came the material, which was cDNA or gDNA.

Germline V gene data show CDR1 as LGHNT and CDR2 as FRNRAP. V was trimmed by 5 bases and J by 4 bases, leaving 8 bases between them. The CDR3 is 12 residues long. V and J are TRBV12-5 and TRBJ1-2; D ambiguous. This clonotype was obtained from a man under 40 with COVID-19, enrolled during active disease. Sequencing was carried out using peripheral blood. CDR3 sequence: CASGDTVYGYTF. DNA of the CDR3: TGTGCTAGTGGTGACACCGTCTATGGCTACACCTTC.